This TCR beta chain comes out of a study of synovial regulatory T cells in juvenile arthritis. Study overall: A few patients were therapy-naive; over five received methotrexate alone. Study results and caveats: TCR diversity was lower in inflammation-associated blood Treg cells than in other blood Treg cells. Synovial Treg CDR3 sequences overlapped more with iaTregs than other circulating Tregs.

Its frequency marks this clone as large. Its specificity is not known. The data were produced by immunoSEQ multiplex PCR, yet TCRdb's version contains in-frame clones alone and is incomplete. The repertoire shows some 900 clones; the top ten hold roughly 5%. iaTreg cells were HLA-DR+ Treg cells. The germline V gene encodes CDR1 SGHDN and CDR2 FVKESK. This CDR3 is built from 12 residues. No DNA is given. The source material was Treg cells from blood. Subset indicated: HLA-DR+ inflammation-associated blood Treg cells. This receptor was identified in a donor between 2 and 35 years old with juvenile idiopathic arthritis. This chain joins TRBV14 and TRBJ2-1; the TCRdb call, TRBD1, lacks DNA for checking. CDR3 amino acids: CASSPDSTEQFF.